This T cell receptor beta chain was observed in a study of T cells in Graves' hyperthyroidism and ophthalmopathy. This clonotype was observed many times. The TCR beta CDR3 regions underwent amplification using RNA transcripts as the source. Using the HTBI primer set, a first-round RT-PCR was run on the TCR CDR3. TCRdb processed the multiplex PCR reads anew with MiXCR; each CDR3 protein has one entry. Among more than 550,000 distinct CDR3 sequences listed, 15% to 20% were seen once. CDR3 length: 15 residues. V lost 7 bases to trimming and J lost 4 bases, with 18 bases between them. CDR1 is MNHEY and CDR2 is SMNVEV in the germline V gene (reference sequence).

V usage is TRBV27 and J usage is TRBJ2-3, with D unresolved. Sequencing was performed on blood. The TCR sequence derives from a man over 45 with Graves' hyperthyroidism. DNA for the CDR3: TGTGCCAGCACCTCTTTGACATCCGCAGCAGATACGCAGTATTTT. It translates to CASTSLTSAADTQYF.